This TCR beta chain came from a study of cytomegalovirus exposure and HLA in healthy donors. General study points: By a later analysis, the bulk of CMV-associated TCR beta chains appeared HLA-restricted. Reported performance of the classifier showed diagnosis of cytomegalovirus status with high specificity and sensitivity. About 87% or about 30% of the time was how often most TCR beta V segments were productive, according to an earlier analysis.

CDR1 is SQVTM, CDR2 ANQGSEA, per germline. V lost 7 bases to trimming and J lost 7 bases; unmatched junction nucleotides: 5. The CDR3 has 11 amino acids. In this sample, this clone turned up once. The antigen remains unidentified. Use of 60 Vbeta and 13 Jbeta primers characterized the PCR. Measured with immunoSEQ multiplex PCR; TCRdb has only the in-frame clones, and not every one. The sample comprises 210,000 or so clones, more than 60% of which are singletons, and 2% to 2.5% rests with the top ten. The source of this sequence is a woman between 25 and 40 years old in good health and CMV-seropositive. The V gene is TRBV29-1, the J gene TRBJ1-2; 8 bases agree with TRBD1. Sequenced sample: PBMCs. The CDR3 region has the DNA TGCAGCGCCCGGACAGGGACTGGCTACACCTTC. This encodes CSARTGTGYTF. The variable domain in full, with the rest retrieved from reference TRBV29-1 and TRBJ1-2, is SAVISQKPSRDICQRGTSLTIQCQVDSQVTMMFWYRQQPGQSLTLIATANQGSEATYESGFVIDKFPISRPNLTFSTLTVSNMSPEDSSIYLCSARTGTGYTFGSGTRLTVV.